This T cell receptor (beta chain) was profiled in a study of Graves' ophthalmopathy and Graves' hyperthyroidism. RNA transcripts provided the template for amplifying TCR beta CDR3 regions. The authors performed first-round RT-PCR with HTBI primers and then a second-round multiplex PCR. TCRdb reprocessed the multiplex PCR reads with MiXCR, giving one entry per CDR3 protein. The table lists over a million distinct CDR3 sequences, 36% of them singletons. Trimming removed 8 bases from V and 0 bases from J, with 23 bases in between. From germline, CDR1 is MNHEY and CDR2 SVGAGI. There are 19 residues in the CDR3. Aged 18 to 65, hyperthyroidism patients had been newly diagnosed, with under 2 months' duration. The diagnostic workup employed clinical symptoms, serum thyroxine, TRAb, thyroid ultrasound and orbital computed tomography.

The chain combines TRBV6-5 with TRBJ2-6; unclear D gene. The sequence was collected from an adult man with Graves' hyperthyroidism. Sequencing was carried out using peripheral blood or thyroid tissue (not recorded which). The CDR3 DNA sequence: TGTGCCAGCGAATCAATGAAGGCAGGAGTGTCCTCTGGGGCCAACGTCCTGACTTTC. Its translation is CASESMKAGVSSGANVLTF.